The source of this TCR beta chain is a study of CD8 T cells in ankylosing spondylitis. Study-level results: Seemingly characteristic of ankylosing spondylitis blood was a TCR beta motif consisting of eight highly homologous variants.

This CDR3 spans 15 amino acids. Germline V gene lookup returns CDR1 ENHRY and CDR2 SYGVKD. Trimming cost V 5 bases and J 0 bases, with 11 bases left between them. Using its own MiXCR run on the 5' RACE reads, TCRdb lists one record per CDR3 protein. The sample consists of around 490,000 distinct CDR3 sequences, about 5.7% of them appearing once. In this sample, this clonotype turned up many times. Its specificity is not known. The chain combines TRBV10-3 with TRBJ1-3; D is unclear. The sequenced sample consisted of blood, either unsorted or a sorted T cell fraction (not recorded which). The TCR was taken from a male donor with ankylosing spondylitis. This CDR3 is CAISRTSSSGNTIYF. The DNA of the CDR3 is TGTGCCATCAGTAGAACATCCAGCTCTGGAAACACCATATATTTT.